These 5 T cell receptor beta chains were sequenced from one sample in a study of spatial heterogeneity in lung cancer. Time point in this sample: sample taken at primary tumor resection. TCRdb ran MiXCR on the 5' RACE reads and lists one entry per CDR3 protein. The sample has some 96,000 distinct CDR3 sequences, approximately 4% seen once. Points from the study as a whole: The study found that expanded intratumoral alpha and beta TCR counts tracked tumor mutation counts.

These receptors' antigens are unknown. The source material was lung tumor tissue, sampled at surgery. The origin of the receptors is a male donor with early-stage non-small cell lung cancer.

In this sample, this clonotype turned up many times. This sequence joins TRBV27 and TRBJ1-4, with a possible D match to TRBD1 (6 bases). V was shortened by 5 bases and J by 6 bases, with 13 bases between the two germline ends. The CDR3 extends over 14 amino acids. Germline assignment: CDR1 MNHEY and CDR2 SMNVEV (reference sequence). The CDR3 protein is CASSSSAGDEKLFF. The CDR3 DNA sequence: TGTGCCAGCAGTAGTTCGGCAGGGGATGAAAAACTGTTTTTT. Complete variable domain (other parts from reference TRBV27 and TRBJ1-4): EAQVTQNPRYLITVTGKKLTVTCSQNMNHEYMSWYRQDPGLGLRQIYYSMNVEVTDKGDVPEGYKVSRKEKRNFPLILESPSPNQTSLYFCASSSSAGDEKLFFGSGTQLSVL.

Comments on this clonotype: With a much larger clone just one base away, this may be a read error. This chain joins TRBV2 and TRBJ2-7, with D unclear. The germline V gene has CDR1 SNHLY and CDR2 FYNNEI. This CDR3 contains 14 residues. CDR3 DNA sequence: TGTGCCAGCAGAGAAGGTCTGGGATCCTACGAGCAGTACTTC. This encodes CASREGLGSYEQYF.

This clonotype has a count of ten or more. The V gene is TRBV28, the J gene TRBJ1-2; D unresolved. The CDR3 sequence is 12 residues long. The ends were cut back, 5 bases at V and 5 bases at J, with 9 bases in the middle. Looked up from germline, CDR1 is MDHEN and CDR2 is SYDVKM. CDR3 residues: CASSPGRYGYTF. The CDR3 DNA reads TGTGCCAGCAGTCCCGGACGTTATGGCTACACCTTC.

The CDR3 spells CASSEDLPTNEKLFF. In DNA form, the CDR3 reads TGTGCCAGCAGCGAGGACCTGCCGACTAATGAAAAACTGTTTTTT. The rearrangement joins TRBV7-9 to TRBJ1-4, with D hard to call. Germline V CDR1 and CDR2: SEHNR, FQNEAQ (reference sequence). V lost 5 bases to trimming and J lost 2 bases, with 12 bases between them. The CDR3 is 15 amino acids.

The CDR3 DNA reads TGTGCCAGCAGCATCGGGCCCCCCTACGAGCAGTACTTC. Translating it yields CASSIGPPYEQYF. This chain connects TRBV4-2 to TRBJ2-7; D unclear. Germline V CDR1 and CDR2: LGHNA, YNFKEQ. CDR3 length: 13 residues. V lost 5 bases to trimming and J lost 2 bases, with 10 bases between them.